The sequence of this T cell receptor beta chain was determined in a study of cytomegalovirus exposure and HLA in healthy donors (dated by TCRdb to between 2016 and 2019). General notes on the study: An earlier analysis of roughly 610 of the donors reported around 280 Gb of sequence data and some 110 million unique TCR beta sequences obtained from about 200 million T cells. In the later analysis, no new phenotypic data were used to find candidate immune exposures; instead, reliance was placed on TCR beta sequences and their occurrence across donors. Both class I and class II loci were covered by HLA typing, at four-digit resolution. The genetic ancestry cluster associated with self-reported Caucasian donors included over 80% of the roughly 380 genotyped donors. Roughly five DR-DQ haplotypes were treated as single units for association and clustering because of strong linkage in the cohort. Among about 360 genotyped donors of the cohort, an average of about 240,000 unique TCR beta nucleotide sequences were sequenced per donor, around 20% of them non-productive. Donor age, sex, ethnicity and CMV serostatus were collected together with the repertoire data. Along with the approximately 700-subject first cohort, a separate validation cohort of 120 different subjects was used. Typing coverage differed by locus: A, B, C, DRB1 and DQB1 were typed in about 620-640 donors, DQA1 in roughly 500, DPA1 in approximately 610, and DPB1 in around 440. In an earlier analysis of over 550 of the donors, high-throughput TCR beta sequencing was used to judge whether each TCR beta V gene segment behaved as functional or pseudogenic. The study combined high-throughput TCR immunosequencing, statistical association of individual TCRs with disease status, and machine learning to predict cytomegalovirus infection status. Roughly 300 gigabases of sequencing data and 70 million to 100 million unique TCR sequences made up an early release that covered several hundred HLA-typed donors. The study aimed to test whether cataloging public T cell receptors could reveal signatures of past pathogen exposure. To study patterns of TCR occurrence, a later analysis re-analyzed previously published TCR beta repertoires from under 750 donors and added high-resolution HLA genotyping. The T cell repertoires of 666 subjects were profiled by immunosequencing and related to cytomegalovirus serostatus. In a later genetic analysis, genome-wide SNP genotypes for about 60% of the 666 donors were used, and that subset was treated as a discovery cohort. Every repertoire in the discovery cohort had been generated on one and the same sequencing platform. Study-level results and caveats: Because HLA typing was unavailable for some donors at each locus, only the typed subset was used in association tests. Most TCR sequences were observed very rarely across donors, whereas some public TCRs were present in many individuals. In an earlier analysis of approximately 600 of the donors, most TCR beta V segments were observed in productive rearrangements about 87% or about 30% of the time, broadly matching IMGT annotations. A further reported finding was that TCR beta sequences accurately predicted the HLA-A and HLA-B alleles for most subjects in the first cohort. According to the authors, the approach could potentially be generalized to other disease states and immunological phenotypes. Compared with equally common non-associated chains, HLA-associated TCR beta chains in a later analysis were more clonally expanded and had lower generation probabilities. In vitro tests confirmed that a few of the cytomegalovirus-associated TCR beta chains recognize cytomegalovirus antigens. Immune exposure information for the cohort was limited to CMV serostatus. Because the 87-base-pair reads could not distinguish some IMGT-functional V segments, including TRBV6-2 and TRBV6-3, those segments were excluded. A group of highly shared sequence variants was considered likely to be a technical artifact of the sequencing pipeline. The earlier analysis of about 600 of the donors excluded approximately 15 rarely observed V segments, including chromosome 9 orphons, because counts were too low. In a later genetic analysis, fewer N-insertions in productive TCRs were reported among donors in an Asian-associated ancestry cluster than the roughly 700-donor mean. Several of the top co-occurrence clusters appeared to be linked to parvovirus B19, influenza, CMV and Epstein-Barr virus, according to a later analysis. Strong co-occurrence of HLA alleles, especially DR and DQ, made assigning TCR associations to individual alleles difficult. Linkage disequilibrium might explain the correlated functional status among segregating V segments, but an unknown experimental factor could not be ruled out. In this cohort, only TCR beta chains were sequenced, and detectable features were limited by the absence of alpha or paired-chain data. The presence/absence analyses assumed that sequencing depth was roughly uniform across donors, and that assumption may not be true. In the study, roughly 160 TCR beta chains were listed as associated with cytomegalovirus. A later analysis found that TCR association rates varied across HLA loci, with DRB1 alleles showing the most associated TCRs and HLA-C alleles the fewest. An association between a missense DCLRE1C variant and V-gene and J-gene trimming of TCR beta chains was found in a later genetic analysis and replicated in an independent cohort. The classifier was reported to diagnose cytomegalovirus status with high specificity and sensitivity in both the original cohort and the validation cohort. A later analysis found that most CMV-associated TCR beta chains appeared HLA-restricted, with HLA associations seemingly driven largely by CMV exposure. In a later analysis, more than 15,000 TCR beta sequences were associated with specific HLA alleles at a false discovery rate of 0.05.

From the germline V gene (reference sequence), CDR1 is MNHNY and CDR2 is SVGAGI. The trim is 7 bases for V and 10 bases for J, with a gap of 11 bases between the germline ends. Spanning cysteine to phenylalanine, the CDR3 consists of 11 amino acids. The kept DNA is CDR3 alone, 33 bases in frame from the first base. Libraries were made using the immunoSEQ multiplex PCR assay. For the multiplex PCR, a mixture combining 60 forward primers for TCR Vbeta segments and 13 reverse primers for TCR Jbeta segments was used. The CDR3 region of rearranged TCR beta genes was amplified from genomic DNA by a multiplex PCR assay. The Illumina HiSeq System was used to sequence the amplified TCR beta libraries as 87-base-pair reads. The authors' pipeline ran thus. A later analysis counted about 80 million unique TCR beta chains across the 690 or so repertoires, and roughly 9.9 million of these chains were shared by at least two donors. Raw reads were error-corrected and collapsed into unique sequences with a nearest-neighbor algorithm that merged closely related sequences to remove PCR and sequencing errors. Alignment of CDR3 sequences to IMGT reference sequences was used to assign V, D and J gene segments. For a sequence to be retained, a match of at least six nucleotides to both a V gene segment and a J gene segment was required. A rearrangement counted as productive if the CDR3 had no stop codons and remained in frame with V and J, and every other rearrangement counted as non-productive. CDR3 was defined according to IMGT convention as the region running from the second conserved V-encoded cysteine to the conserved J-encoded phenylalanine. The earlier analysis of a few hundred of the donors excluded any sequence lacking an unambiguous match to a single V gene segment. In an earlier analysis of approximately 590 of the donors, V segments were called functional above 56.7% productive rearrangements and were called segregating when the between-donor standard deviation exceeded 5%. A statistical classification framework was developed to diagnose cytomegalovirus status using the catalog of TCR beta chain sequences. In a later analysis, V and J genes were assigned by comparing TCR nucleotide sequences against IMGT/GENE-DB human TR gene sequences. Using the TCRdist pipeline, a later analysis assigned CDR3 sequences along with most-parsimonious VDJ recombination scenarios. In a later analysis, each TCR beta chain was defined by its CDR3 amino acid sequence together with its V-gene family, and reads without a unique V-gene family were excluded. A later analysis removed 500 to 600 highly shared, low-generation-probability nucleotide sequences to deal with suspected cross-contamination and a sequencing artifact. In a later analysis, a clonal expansion index for each public chain was calculated from normalized within-repertoire ranks of inferred template counts. Generation probabilities in a later analysis came from a VDJ recombination model fitted to out-of-frame rearrangements, and those results were checked against IGoR. In a later analysis, TCR-TCR, TCR-HLA and TCR-CMV co-occurrence was scored with hypergeometric tests, and a repertoire-size bias correction was applied to TCR pairs. A later analysis estimated false discovery rates by permuting HLA or CMV assignments 20 times. In a later analysis, co-occurring TCRs were grouped using DBSCAN, with TCRdist sequence similarity added in when clustering inside HLA-allele-positive subsets. For co-occurrence clustering, repertoires with fewer than 30,000 or more than 120,000 public chains were excluded, along with roughly five repertoires with anomalous nucleotide sharing. TCRdb holds this immuneACCESS table with in-frame rearrangements only. Some clones are missing; in checked studies, unresolved V genes explain under half, and the rest has no known cause. From that table come the V and J calls and clone size; the DNA was used to work out D and trimming. The sample table shows some 150,000 clones, and roughly 80% are seen once. In total, the top ten clones hold about 4.5% of the sample.

With regard to this clone: The antigen it recognizes is unknown. Qualities for individual bases were not recorded, and no much larger clone is one base off.

The cohort consisted of 650 to 700 healthy bone marrow donors. Cohort members were all nominally healthy when sampled, although unrecorded immune exposures were likely present. The donor was CMV seronegative and belonged to the group of more than 300 seronegative cohort members. Each donor provided a peripheral blood sample, and peripheral blood mononuclear cells were used for TCR beta sequencing. The Qiagen DNeasy Blood Extraction Kit was used to extract genomic DNA from the blood cell samples. The sample consisted of PBMCs. Here the chain combines TRBV6-6 and TRBJ2-1; D gene: possibly TRBD2, on 5 matching bases. This TCR was recovered from a man aged 40-55 years in good health and CMV-seronegative. The DNA is TGTGCCAGCACTCCGGGGTACGAGCAGTTCTTC. This encodes CASTPGYEQFF.